This paragraph reports one T cell receptor (beta chain). This record belongs to a study of tumor-infiltrating lymphocytes in primary liver carcinoma. The roughly 18-32 mg bulk tissue piece was not sorted before simultaneous RNA and DNA extraction. Constant-region priming of approximately 500 ng total RNA yielded TCR beta cDNA. Three rounds of nested multiplex PCR with slightly modified ARM-PCR produced TCR beta libraries. Running approximately 10 cycles apiece, the first two PCR rounds relied on TRBV1-TRBV30 forward primers together with a C-beta reverse primer. TCRdb analysed the multiplex PCR reads with MiXCR anew, one entry per CDR3 protein. The table records about 100,000 distinct CDR3 sequences, more than 60% of them present only once. Between the trimmed V and J ends, which lost 7 bases and 8 bases, there was a span of 17 bases. Germline V gene sequence: CDR1 MDHEN, CDR2 SYDVKM. The CDR3 is 13 residues long.

The sample comprised liver tumor tissue from sampling region 5. Subset denoted: tumor region T5, tumor centre. The clonotype comes from a woman in her fifties or sixties with primary liver carcinoma and hepatitis B virus infection. The chain joins TRBV28 to TRBJ1-1; TRBD1 might be the D (5 bases). The CDR3 sequence is CASIQGAVREAFF. The CDR3 DNA sequence: TGTGCCAGCATCCAAGGGGCTGTACGCGAAGCTTTCTTT.